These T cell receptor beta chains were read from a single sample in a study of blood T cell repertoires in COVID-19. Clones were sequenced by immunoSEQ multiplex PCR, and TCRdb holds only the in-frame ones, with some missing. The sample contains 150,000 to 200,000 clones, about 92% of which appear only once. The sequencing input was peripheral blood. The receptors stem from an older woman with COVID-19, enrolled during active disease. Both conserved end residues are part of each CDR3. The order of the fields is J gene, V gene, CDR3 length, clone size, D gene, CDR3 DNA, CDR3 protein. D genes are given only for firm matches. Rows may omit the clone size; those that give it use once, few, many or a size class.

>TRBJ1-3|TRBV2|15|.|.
TGTGCCAGCAGTGAAGGCAGGGTATCTGGAAACACCATATATTTT
CASSEGRVSGNTIYF
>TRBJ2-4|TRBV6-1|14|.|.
TGTGCCAGCAGTGAAAGGGAGGCCAAAAACATTCAGTACTTC
CASSEREAKNIQYF
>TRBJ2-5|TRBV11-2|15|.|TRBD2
TGTGCCAGCAGCCCTTTAGCGGGGGGGCAAGAGACCCAGTACTTC
CASSPLAGGQETQYF
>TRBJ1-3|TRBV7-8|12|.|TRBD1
TGTGCCAGCAGCCCCATGGGACAGAGAGCCTATTTT
CASSPMGQRAYF
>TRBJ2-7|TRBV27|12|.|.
TGTGCCACCGGCGGGGCCATCTACGAGCAGTACTTC
CATGGAIYEQYF
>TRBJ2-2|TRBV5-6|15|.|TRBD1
TGTGCCAGCAGCTTGGGTGCAGGGGGCGTCGGGGAGCTGTTTTTT
CASSLGAGGVGELFF
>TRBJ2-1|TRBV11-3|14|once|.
TGTGCCAGCAGCTTATCGGCTAGCCACAATGAGCAGTTCTTC
CASSLSASHNEQFF
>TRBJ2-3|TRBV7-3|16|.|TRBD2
TGTGCCAGCAGGTCAATTGGCGGGGGAATAACAGATACGCAGTATTTT
CASRSIGGGITDTQYF
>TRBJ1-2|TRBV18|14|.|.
TGTGCCAGCTCACCGGGGCAGGTACAACATGGCTACACCTTC
CASSPGQVQHGYTF
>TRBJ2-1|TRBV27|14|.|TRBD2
TGTGCCAGCAATATTTGGACTAGCGTCAATGAGCAGTTCTTC
CASNIWTSVNEQFF
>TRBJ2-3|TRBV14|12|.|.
TGTGCCAGCAGCCAAAACTGGGATACGCAGTATTTT
CASSQNWDTQYF
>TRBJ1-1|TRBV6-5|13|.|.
TGTGCCAGCAGACCCGGGACACGTACCGAAGCTTTCTTT
CASRPGTRTEAFF
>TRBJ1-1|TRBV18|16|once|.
TGTGCCAGCTCACCACCGTCTCAGGGCCGGAACACTGAAGCTTTCTTT
CASSPPSQGRNTEAFF
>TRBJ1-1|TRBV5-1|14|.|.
TGCGCCAGCAGCTCTCACATTGAGAACACTGAAGCTTTCTTT
CASSSHIENTEAFF
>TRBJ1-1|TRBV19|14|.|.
TGTGCCAGTAGTATGAAGGGAGCCACCACTGAAGCTTTCTTT
CASSMKGATTEAFF
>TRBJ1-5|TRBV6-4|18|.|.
TGTGCCAGCAGTGACTCGAGTCGGGTTGGTAGAAGGTATCAGCCCCAGCATTTT
CASSDSSRVGRRYQPQHF
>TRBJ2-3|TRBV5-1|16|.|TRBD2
TGCGCCAGCAGTCCCGGTGCGGGTAGCGGGGGGCATACGCAGTATTTT
CASSPGAGSGGHTQYF
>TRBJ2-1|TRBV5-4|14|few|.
TGTGCCAGCAGCCTTGAAGTATTGGAGAATGAGCAGTTCTTC
CASSLEVLENEQFF
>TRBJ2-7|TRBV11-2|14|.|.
TGTGCCAGCAGGGAACGGGACACCTCCTACGAGCAGTACTTC
CASRERDTSYEQYF
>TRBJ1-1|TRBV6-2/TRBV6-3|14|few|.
TGTGCCAGCAGTTACGGGCAGGGGAACACTGAAGCTTTCTTT
CASSYGQGNTEAFF
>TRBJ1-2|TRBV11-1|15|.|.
TGTGCCAGCAGCTTAGCTACCCCAGGCGTCTATGGCTACACCTTC
CASSLATPGVYGYTF
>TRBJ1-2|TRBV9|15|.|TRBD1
TGTGCCAGCAGCCACCCGGGACAGGGGGCGCGAGGCTACACCTTC
CASSHPGQGARGYTF
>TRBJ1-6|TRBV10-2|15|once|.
TGCGCCAGCAGCGAAGACAGGTCCTATAATTCACCCCTCCACTTT
CASSEDRSYNSPLHF
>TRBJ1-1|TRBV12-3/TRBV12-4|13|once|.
TGTGCCAGTTCTCCTCCCTTGAACACTGAAGCTTTCTTT
CASSPPLNTEAFF